Many counts were recorded for the clone carrying this T cell receptor beta chain. With 2 bases removed from V and 1 base from J, the gap between germline ends came to 10 bases. CDR3 size: 15 residues. Germline V CDR1 and CDR2: SEHNR, FQNEAQ (reference sequence). These data are taken from a study of early T cells in non-severe SARS-CoV-2 infection. TCRdb reanalysed the 5' RACE reads using MiXCR and keeps one entry per CDR3 protein. Of tens of thousands of distinct CDR3 sequences listed, 4% to 4.5% were seen once; the top ten hold around 2.9%. The V and J genes are TRBV7-9 and TRBJ2-3, with a possible D match to TRBD2 (5 bases). This receptor was taken from an adult who was a healthcare worker with PCR-confirmed SARS-CoV-2 infection or an uninfected control (not recorded which). Sequenced: whole blood. The CDR3 DNA sequence: TGTGCCAGCAGCTTATATAGAGCGGGCACAGATACGCAGTATTTT. This codes for CASSLYRAGTDTQYF.